This T cell receptor beta chain was sequenced during a study of blood T cell repertoires in COVID-19. About the study: Sites across the United States, Italy and Spain contributed samples from acute and convalescent COVID-19. Sources were T cells, B-cell-depleted T cells, or PBMCs; the material itself was cDNA or gDNA.

CDR3 length equals 13 residues. Germline lookup yields CDR1 GTSNPN and CDR2 SVGIG (reference sequence). Trimming removed 3 bases from V and 6 bases from J, with 14 bases in between. Authors' data handling: Nucleated cell number was recorded as an estimate derived from reference gene primer amplification. Clones were sequenced by immunoSEQ multiplex PCR, and TCRdb holds only the in-frame ones, with some missing. The D gene and trimming were derived from the DNA, and the V and J assignments and clone size from that table. The sample records approximately 150,000 clones, approximately 81% being singletons.

The chain has TRBV30 and TRBJ1-1, with a tentative D call TRBD1 (6 bases). The source is a man aged 35-49 years with acute or convalescent COVID-19. Input material: peripheral blood. The CDR3: CAWSWTVRPEAFF. In DNA form, the CDR3 reads TGTGCCTGGAGCTGGACAGTCCGCCCTGAAGCTTTCTTT. The whole variable domain, remainder taken from reference TRBV30 and TRBJ1-1, is SQTIHQWPATLVQPVGSPLSLECTVEGTSNPNLYWYRQAAGRGLQLLFYSVGIGQISSEVPQNLSASRPQDRQFILSSKKLLLSDSGFYLCAWSWTVRPEAFFGQGTRLTVV.